The 22 T cell receptor beta chains below come from one sample, sequenced in a study of shared clonotypes between healthy human individuals. The repertoire was sequenced with immunoSEQ multiplex PCR; TCRdb's copy has only in-frame clones and lacks some. The sample lists roughly 550,000 clones; about 95% were seen once. Naive CD8 cells lacked CD45RO and underwent positive selection for CCR7, leaving out terminally differentiated effector memory CD45RA+ cells. Sequenced: naive CD8+ T cells sorted from blood. These receptors were taken from a woman in her twenties or thirties in good health.

This chain links TRBV30 with TRBJ2-7; D might be TRBD1 (5 bases). Germline loops: CDR1 GTSNPN, CDR2 SVGIG (reference sequence). The ends were cut back, 1 base at V and 3 bases at J, with 10 bases in the middle. This CDR3 is built from 13 residues. The CDR3 here is CAWSEGQHYEQYF. The CDR3 bases are TGTGCCTGGAGTGAGGGGCAGCACTACGAGCAGTACTTC.

The J gene is TRBJ2-5, the V gene TRBV7-8; no clear D. Germline V gene lookup returns CDR1 SGHVS and CDR2 FQNEAQ. V was trimmed by 2 bases and J by 7 bases, leaving 11 bases between them. The CDR3 contains 13 residues. This CDR3 reads CASSLFKVGTQYF. The CDR3 DNA reads TGTGCCAGCAGCTTATTTAAAGTAGGGACCCAGTACTTC.

This rearrangement joins TRBV2 to TRBJ2-7; D not resolved. The CDR3 is made up of 13 amino acids. The V gene's germline CDR1 is SNHLY and CDR2 FYNNEI. The V end was cut by 9 bases, the J end by 2 bases, with 14 bases between. The CDR3 DNA sequence: TGTGCCAGAGGCGGAGAATCTACCTACGAGCAGTACTTC. Its protein product is CARGGESTYEQYF.

The CDR3 loop is CASSNFRDREFYEQYF. For the CDR3, the DNA is TGTGCCAGCAGCAACTTCCGGGACAGGGAATTCTACGAGCAGTACTTC. This chain joins TRBV28 and TRBJ2-7; 9 bases fit TRBD1. With 6 bases clipped from V and 3 bases from J, the junction kept 12 bases outside the gene matches. The germline V gene has CDR1 MDHEN and CDR2 SYDVKM. This CDR3 contains 16 residues.

The J gene is TRBJ1-2, the V gene TRBV19; D remains unclear. CDR1 and CDR2 (germline): LNHDA, SQIVND (reference sequence). The V gene lost 9 bases and the J gene lost 6 bases, with 26 bases spanning the gap. The CDR3 consists of 16 residues. As DNA, the CDR3 is TGTGCCAGCCTCTTCCCGGGCTCCCTATTAATCGATGGCTACACCTTC. Amino acid sequence: CASLFPGSLLIDGYTF. The whole variable domain, filled in from reference TRBV19 and TRBJ1-2, reads DGGITQSPKYLFRKEGQNVTLSCEQNLNHDAMYWYRQDPGQGLRLIYYSQIVNDFQKGDIAEGYSVSREKKESFPLTVTSAQKNPTAFYLCASLFPGSLLIDGYTFGSGTRLTVV.

V usage is TRBV10-1 and J usage is TRBJ2-7; D unresolved. CDR3 length: 14 residues. V lost 3 bases and J lost 5, with 14 bases in between. Germline CDR1 WNHNN, CDR2 SYGVQD (reference sequence). The CDR3 is CASSDTAQEDEQYF. The CDR3 DNA is TGCGCCAGCAGTGACACGGCGCAGGAAGACGAGCAGTACTTC.

Here the CDR3 DNA reads TGTGCCAGTAGTCGGAGGAAGGAGGGAGGAATCACTGAAGCTTTCTTT. Translating gives CASSRRKEGGITEAFF. The V call is TRBV19, the J call TRBJ1-1; D not certain. V dropped 5 bases and J dropped 4 bases, with 20 bases sitting between them. CDR1 is LNHDA, CDR2 SQIVND, per germline (reference sequence). This CDR3 is 16 amino acids long.

The gene calls are TRBV28 and TRBJ1-1, with 7 positions matching TRBD1. V dropped 4 bases and J dropped 5; count of bases not matched to a gene: 10. Germline V gene data show CDR1 as MDHEN and CDR2 as SYDVKM. The CDR3 runs 15 residues. The CDR3 nucleotides are TGTGCCAGCAGTTCACTAAGACAGGGCAGTACTGAAGCTTTCTTT. This sequence encodes CASSSLRQGSTEAFF.

The gene calls are TRBV19 and TRBJ2-1; 8 bases agree with TRBD2. The CDR3 loop spans 16 amino acids. Germline V gives CDR1 LNHDA, CDR2 SQIVND (reference sequence). V shed 2 bases, J shed 8 bases, and the junction held 11 bases outside the gene matches. The DNA of the CDR3 is TGTGCCAGTAGTATACTAGCGGGCCGTGGAGCGGATGAGCAGTTCTTC. Translated, it gives CASSILAGRGADEQFF.

V is TRBV2 and J is TRBJ1-5; D not resolved. CDR1 is SNHLY, CDR2 FYNNEI, per germline. This CDR3 is 15 amino acids long. V was pared by 6 bases and J by 2 bases, with 14 bases between. Here the CDR3 reads CASRDGFEGNQPQHF. In DNA, the CDR3 is TGTGCCAGCAGGGACGGTTTTGAGGGCAATCAGCCCCAGCATTTT.

The CDR3 DNA follows: TGTGCCAGCAGTTTAGAGACAGGGTACGAGCAGTACTTC. This gives the protein CASSLETGYEQYF. The chain links TRBV27 to TRBJ2-7; 7 bases are shared with TRBD1. Germline assignment: CDR1 MNHEY and CDR2 SMNVEV (reference sequence). The junction had 2 bases not matched to a gene; V was cut back by 2 bases and J by 4 bases. The CDR3 is made up of 13 amino acids.

The chain is built from TRBV19 and TRBJ1-1; D ambiguous. The V gene lost 6 bases and the J gene lost 2 bases, with 16 bases spanning the gap. CDR3 size: 15 residues. Germline loops: CDR1 LNHDA, CDR2 SQIVND (reference sequence). CDR3 in amino acids: CASSTPSYPNTEAFF. The CDR3 nucleotides read TGTGCCAGTAGCACCCCGTCCTACCCCAACACTGAAGCTTTCTTT. The full variable domain, completed using reference TRBV19 and TRBJ1-1, is DGGITQSPKYLFRKEGQNVTLSCEQNLNHDAMYWYRQDPGQGLRLIYYSQIVNDFQKGDIAEGYSVSREKKESFPLTVTSAQKNPTAFYLCASSTPSYPNTEAFFGQGTRLTVV.

This clone was counted once. The V gene is TRBV10-3, the J gene TRBJ2-7; D remains ambiguous. Per the germline V gene, CDR1 is ENHRY and CDR2 is SYGVKD. V lost 9 bases, J lost 0 bases, and 15 bases lay in between. The length of the CDR3 is 14 residues. As DNA, the CDR3 is TGTGCCATGGCTCAGGAATCCGGCTCCTACGAGCAGTACTTC. Translated: CAMAQESGSYEQYF.

The chain's CDR3 is CASSFSTGAAYEQYF. CDR3 sequence (DNA): TGTGCCAGCAGCTTTAGCACGGGGGCAGCGTACGAGCAGTACTTC. The chain links TRBV5-6 to TRBJ2-7; D tentatively fits TRBD1 or TRBD2 (6 bases each). The CDR3 runs to 15 residues. CDR1 SGHDT and CDR2 YYEEEE come from the germline V gene. Trimming took off 2 bases at V and 4 bases at J, with 16 bases between the two ends.

This clone was seen only once. The chain uses TRBV7-9 and TRBJ1-1; D perhaps matches TRBD1 (5 bases). Germline V gene sequence: CDR1 SEHNR, CDR2 FQNEAQ (reference sequence). The CDR3 loop spans 15 amino acids. Trimming took 6 bases from V and 4 from J, leaving 18 bases between them. In DNA form, the CDR3 reads TGTGCCAGCAGTCCAGGCCAGGGTTATTTCACTGAAGCTTTCTTT. The encoded protein is CASSPGQGYFTEAFF.

This clone was counted between two and nine times. This chain uses TRBV2 with TRBJ2-7; TRBD2 matches 9 bases. The J segment lost 4 bases and the V segment lost 6 bases, leaving 7 bases of the junction unmatched. Germline CDR1 SNHLY, CDR2 FYNNEI. The CDR3 is made up of 14 amino acids. The CDR3 loop reads CASRLLSGRYEQYF. The CDR3 bases are TGTGCCAGCAGGCTTCTTAGCGGGAGATACGAGCAGTACTTC.

The chain uses TRBV19 and TRBJ2-7; the D is unclear. Germline V CDR1 and CDR2: LNHDA, SQIVND (reference sequence). The germline V and J ends were trimmed by 0 bases and 2 bases, with 14 bases remaining between them. CDR3 length: 16 residues. The CDR3, as DNA: TGTGCCAGTAGTATAGATTCGGTGACATCAGCCTACGAGCAGTACTTC. As protein: CASSIDSVTSAYEQYF.

The V and J genes are TRBV19 and TRBJ1-2, with D tentatively TRBD1 (5 bases). The CDR3 loop spans 15 amino acids. Germline V gives CDR1 LNHDA, CDR2 SQIVND (reference sequence). Trimming cost V 5 bases and J 5 bases, with 18 bases left between them. The CDR3 nucleotides read TGTGCCAGTAGTGGAGCAACCAGGGTCTCGTATGGCTACACCTTC. Residues: CASSGATRVSYGYTF.

The rearrangement uses TRBV6-1 and TRBJ2-5; perhaps D is TRBD1 or TRBD2 (5 bases each). Germline values: CDR1 MNHNS, CDR2 SASEGT. This CDR3 has 13 amino acids. Trimming left V 5 bases short and J 2 bases short, with 9 bases between. The CDR3 region is CASSPREQETQYF. CDR3 nucleotides: TGTGCCAGCAGTCCCAGGGAGCAAGAGACCCAGTACTTC.

The rearrangement uses TRBV7-2 and TRBJ2-3; D is unclear. This CDR3 has 15 residues. Trimming stripped 1 base from V and 5 bases from J, with 13 bases between. The germline CDR1 and CDR2 sequences are SGHTA and FQGNSA. This CDR3 is CASSLVLVFKDTQYF. CDR3 in DNA: TGTGCCAGCAGCTTAGTATTAGTTTTCAAAGATACGCAGTATTTT.

The V call is TRBV5-8, the J call TRBJ2-1; 9 positions agree with TRBD1. Germline V CDR1 and CDR2: SGHTS, YDEGEE. The CDR3 covers 12 residues. V was clipped by 3 bases and J by 8 bases; unmatched bases: 0. DNA of the CDR3: TGTGCCAGCAGCTGGACAGGGGATGAGCAGTTCTTC. It is translated as CASSWTGDEQFF.

The chain joins TRBV5-1 to TRBJ1-2, with D perhaps TRBD1 (5 bases). V was cut by 0 bases and J by 0 bases, with 9 bases left in between. CDR3 size: 15 residues. Germline values: CDR1 SGHRS, CDR2 YFSETQ. The CDR3 region is CASSLAQGSNYGYTF. Here the CDR3 DNA reads TGCGCCAGCAGCTTGGCCCAGGGCTCTAACTATGGCTACACCTTC.